This TCR beta chain originates from a study of T cell responses to AZD1222 COVID-19 vaccine. General observations from the study: Donors were chiefly white British, with a greater number of females, and clonal diversity was perhaps underestimated.

The method was immunoSEQ multiplex PCR; TCRdb's version includes in-frame clones alone and lacks a portion of them. The repertoire holds 150,000 to 200,000 clones, with around nine tenths as singletons. Trimming left V 0 bases short and J 0 bases short, with 6 bases between. Per germline, CDR1 SGDLS and CDR2 YYNGEE. This CDR3 has 14 residues. Note on this clone: The antigen is undetermined.

Pooled samples include second doses given at about 4 or 12 weeks. The sequence derives from an adult who received the AZD1222 COVID-19 vaccine. The source was peripheral blood, collected 28 days after the second AZD1222 dose. This chain links TRBV9 with TRBJ2-5; D remains ambiguous. CDR3 DNA: TGTGCCAGCAGCGTAGAGGCGTACCAAGAGACCCAGTACTTC. Protein product: CASSVEAYQETQYF.